This T cell receptor beta chain derives from a study of CD8+CD57+ T cells in acquired aplastic anemia. Study-level background: Sorted CD4+ and CD8+ cells gave an average of approximately 3 ug of DNA.

Patients included in sequencing had previously demonstrated CD8+CD57+ cell expansion by flow cytometry. Everyone among the patients had severe acquired aplastic anemia. The blood sampling took place in patients who had so far received no therapy. Overall study results and limits: Any difference that existed in CD8+ Simpson's diversity between patients and controls was not significant.

About this clonotype itself: Its antigen is not known.

V lost 8 bases, J lost 3 bases, and 5 bases stayed unmatched. The CDR3 contains 15 residues. CDR1 is SGHTA and CDR2 is FQGTGA in the germline V gene. Both TCR beta VDJ combination and CDR3 sequence profiling were carried out. Genomic DNA was the template for this profiling. TCRdb called the reads again in MiXCR, with one record for every CDR3 protein. This sample yields around 150,000 distinct CDR3 sequences, of which over 55% are seen a single time; about 50% belongs to the top ten. The rearrangement uses TRBV7-3 and TRBJ2-1; 12 nucleotides align to TRBD2. The sequenced material came from sorted CD4+, CD8+, or CD8+CD57+ T cells (not recorded which) from PBMCs. This TCR was sampled from a human donor with aplastic anemia. As DNA, the CDR3 is TGTGCCAGCGCGCTAGCGGGAGGGAACTACAATGAGCAGTTCTTC. Residues: CASALAGGNYNEQFF.